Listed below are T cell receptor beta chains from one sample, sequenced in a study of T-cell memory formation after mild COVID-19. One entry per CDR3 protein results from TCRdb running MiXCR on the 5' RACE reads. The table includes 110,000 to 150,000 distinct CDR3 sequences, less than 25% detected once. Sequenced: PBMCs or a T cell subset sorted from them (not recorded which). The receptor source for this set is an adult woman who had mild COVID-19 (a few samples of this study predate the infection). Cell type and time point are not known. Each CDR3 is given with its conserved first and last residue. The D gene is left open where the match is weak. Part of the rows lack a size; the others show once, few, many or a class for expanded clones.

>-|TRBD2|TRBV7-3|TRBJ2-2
TGTGCCAGCAGCCCTAGCGGGGGGGACACCGGGGAGCTGTTTTTT
CASSPSGGDTGELFF
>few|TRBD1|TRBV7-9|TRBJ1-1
TGTGCCAGCAGAGTAACAGGGGGGGCGGCTTTCTTT
CASRVTGGAAFF
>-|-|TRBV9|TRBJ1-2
TGTGCCAGCAGCGTAGGGGGCGGACATTATGGCTACACCTTC
CASSVGGGHYGYTF
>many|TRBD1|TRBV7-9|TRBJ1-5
TGTGCCAGCAGCTTAGAGGGGACAGGGAGGCATCAGCCCCAGCATTTT
CASSLEGTGRHQPQHF
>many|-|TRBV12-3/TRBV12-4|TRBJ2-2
TGTGCCAGCAGCCCGAACACCGGGGAGCTGTTTTTT
CASSPNTGELFF
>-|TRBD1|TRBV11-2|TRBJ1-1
TGTGCCAGCAGCCGGGGACAGGGGACCCTGAACACTGAAGCTTTCTTT
CASSRGQGTLNTEAFF
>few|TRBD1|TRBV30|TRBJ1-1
TGTGCCTACGGACAGGGGAACACTGAAGCTTTCTTT
CAYGQGNTEAFF
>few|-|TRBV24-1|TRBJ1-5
TGTGCCACCAGTTCGAAGGGCAATCAGCCCCAGCATTTT
CATSSKGNQPQHF
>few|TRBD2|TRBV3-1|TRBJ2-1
TGTGCCAGCAGCCAAGATCTACTAGCGATGTACAATGAGCAGTTCTTC
CASSQDLLAMYNEQFF
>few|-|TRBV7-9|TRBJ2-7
TGTGCCAGCAGCACGTCATCGTCCGAGCAGTACTTC
CASSTSSSEQYF
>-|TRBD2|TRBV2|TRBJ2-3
TGTGCCAGCAGTGATGCCCGGGACAGGGGACTAGCGGGAGGTGTGGATACGCAGTATTTT
CASSDARDRGLAGGVDTQYF
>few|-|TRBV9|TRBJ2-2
TGTGCCAGCAGCGTAGAGGGTGTGAAGACGGAGCTGTTTTTT
CASSVEGVKTELFF
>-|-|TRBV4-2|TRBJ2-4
TGTGCCAGCAGCCAAGTAGGAGGGCTTGGAAACATTCAGTACTTC
CASSQVGGLGNIQYF
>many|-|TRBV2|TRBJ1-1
TGTGCCAGCAGGGCTTCGTCTGAAGCTTTCTTT
CASRASSEAFF
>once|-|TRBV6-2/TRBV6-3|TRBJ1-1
TGTGCCAGCAGTCCACAGGGTTGGGACACTGAAGCTTTCTTT
CASSPQGWDTEAFF
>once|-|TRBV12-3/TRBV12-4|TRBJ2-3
TGTGCCAGCAGTTCCACGGGGCCTCAAGATACGCAGTATTTT
CASSSTGPQDTQYF
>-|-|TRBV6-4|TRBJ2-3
TGTGCCAGCAGTGACTGGACCGCTTCCCCAGATACGCAGTATTTT
CASSDWTASPDTQYF